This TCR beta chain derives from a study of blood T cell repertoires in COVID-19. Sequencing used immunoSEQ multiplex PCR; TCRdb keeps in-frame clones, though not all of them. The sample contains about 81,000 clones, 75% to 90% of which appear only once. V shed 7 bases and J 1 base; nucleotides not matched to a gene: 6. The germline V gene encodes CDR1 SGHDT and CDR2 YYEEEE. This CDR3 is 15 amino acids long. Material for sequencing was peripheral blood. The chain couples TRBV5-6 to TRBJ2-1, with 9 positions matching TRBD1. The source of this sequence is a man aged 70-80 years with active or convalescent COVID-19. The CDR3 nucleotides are TGTGCCAGCGGGACAGGGATCACATCCTACAATGAGCAGTTCTTC. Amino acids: CASGTGITSYNEQFF. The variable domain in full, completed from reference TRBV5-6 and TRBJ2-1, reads DAGVTQSPTHLIKTRGQQVTLRCSPKSGHDTVSWYQQALGQGPQFIFQYYEEEERQRGNFPDRFSGHQFPNYSSELNVNALLLGDSALYLCASGTGITSYNEQFFGPGTRLTVL.